The rows below give T cell receptor beta chains drawn from one sample of a study of T cells expressing NK-cell markers. TCRdb re-called the 5' RACE reads, yielding one record per CDR3 amino acid sequence without DNA. Seen in this sample are over 4,500 distinct CDR3 sequences; the ten most common clones hold about 55%. The sample comprised blood T cells: a sorted CD56 or NKG2C T cell subset, CD4+ or CD8+ T cells, or bulk PBMC T cells (not recorded which). The source of these receptors is a man in his late teens or twenties in good health. CDR3s include the opening cysteine and the closing phenylalanine or tryptophan. Size values are once, few and many counts, or a class for expanded clones, and some rows have none.

TRBJ1-1,.,TRBV4-1,CASSLDWGGTEAFF
TRBJ2-5,.,TRBV28,CASSLIGGPQETQYF
TRBJ2-1,.,TRBV3-1,CASSPPRGREGFNEQFF
TRBJ2-7,.,TRBV5-1,CASSLEWGAIYEQYF
TRBJ1-5,.,TRBV20-1,CSARDGGHWGNQPQHF
TRBJ2-1,.,TRBV6-1,CASSEPPGGREQFF
TRBJ2-5,medium-sized,TRBV29-1,CSAPFGGLETQYF
TRBJ2-3,.,TRBV5-5,CASSLRLAGGPGTDTQYF
TRBJ2-3,.,TRBV28,CASSLGQGHTDTQYF
TRBJ2-6,.,TRBV29-1,CSVEDWGTRGPSGANVLTF
TRBJ2-7,.,TRBV6-1,CASSERDGPYEQYF
TRBJ2-7,large,TRBV20-1,CSARKTGPIYEQYF
TRBJ2-3,.,TRBV10-1,CARRGGELSTDTQYF
TRBJ2-7,.,TRBV27,CASSFQPLAEGVYEQYF
TRBJ2-1,.,TRBV5-1,CASRTRQGYNEQFF
TRBJ2-5,.,TRBV6-5,CASSLTGTSPETQYF
TRBJ1-2,.,TRBV5-6,CASSSLDGGTNGYTF
TRBJ2-1,.,TRBV25-1,CASSDESGDNEQFF
TRBJ1-2,.,TRBV7-9,CASSQDGGRTGGYTF
TRBJ2-3,.,TRBV3-1,CASSPGTSGIDTQYF
TRBJ2-2,.,TRBV25-1,CASSERDTGELFF
TRBJ2-1,.,TRBV20-1,CSAPPAGSYNEQFF
TRBJ2-1,.,TRBV9,CASSPRGSGMYNEQFF
TRBJ1-1,.,TRBV27,CASTPGRGSGTEAFF
TRBJ1-1,.,TRBV15,CATRPSGRNTEAFF
TRBJ2-3,medium-sized,TRBV6-4,CASSGSAGGPDTQYF
TRBJ2-3,medium-sized,TRBV30,CAWSVAGDGTDTQYF
TRBJ2-1,.,TRBV6-1,CASKGVRSSYNEQFF
TRBJ2-1,.,TRBV27,CASTFRGHRDRERSYNEQFF